This entry lists 21 T cell receptor beta chains sequenced from one sample in a study of T cells in Graves' hyperthyroidism and ophthalmopathy. Authors of the study amplified TCR beta CDR3 regions from RNA transcripts. RT-PCR in the first round (using the HTBI primer set) targeted the TCR CDR3. TCRdb re-called the multiplex PCR reads through MiXCR, storing one row per CDR3 protein. The top ten hold 15% to 20% of the sample, which has 500,000 to 700,000 distinct CDR3 sequences, 15% to 20% seen once. Sequencing was done on a sample of blood. These receptors came from a woman aged 18 to 35 with Graves' hyperthyroidism.

The genes are TRBV19 and TRBJ2-3; D is undetermined. From germline, CDR1 is LNHDA and CDR2 SQIVND (reference sequence). V gave up 3 bases and J gave up 1 base, with 8 bases separating them. This CDR3 spans 14 amino acids. Here the CDR3 reads CASSIFRGTDTQYF. The DNA for the CDR3 is TGTGCCAGTAGTATTTTTAGGGGCACAGATACGCAGTATTTT. Using reference TRBV19 and TRBJ2-3 for the parts outside the CDR3, the full variable domain is DGGITQSPKYLFRKEGQNVTLSCEQNLNHDAMYWYRQDPGQGLRLIYYSQIVNDFQKGDIAEGYSVSREKKESFPLTVTSAQKNPTAFYLCASSIFRGTDTQYFGPGTRLTVL.

The chain joins TRBV12-5 to TRBJ2-5; D possibly corresponds to TRBD2 (6 bases). Germline-derived CDR1 and CDR2 are LGHNT and FRNRAP. CDR3 length: 15 residues. The V gene lost 7 bases and the J gene lost 2 bases, with 17 bases spanning the gap. Here the CDR3 reads CASAGSTRVQETQYF. The CDR3 DNA is TGTGCTAGTGCCGGCTCGACTAGGGTACAAGAGACCCAGTACTTC.

This clonotype was found many times. The chain combines TRBV11-1 with TRBJ1-1, with D possibly TRBD1 on 5 matching bases. The germline V and J ends were trimmed by 5 bases and 0 bases, with 13 bases remaining between them. The CDR3 contains 15 residues. Germline loops: CDR1 SGHAT, CDR2 FQDESV (reference sequence). In DNA form, the CDR3 reads TGTGCCAGCAGCCAGCTGAGACAGTTGAACACTGAAGCTTTCTTT. Amino acids: CASSQLRQLNTEAFF.

This clonotype was found many times. V usage is TRBV5-1 and J usage is TRBJ1-1; 7 bases are shared with TRBD1. The germline V gene has CDR1 SGHRS and CDR2 YFSETQ. The CDR3 contains 16 residues. Trimming took 0 bases from V and 1 from J; bases not matched to a gene: 6. Here the CDR3 reads CASSLDRGRPNTEAFF. CDR3 bases: TGCGCCAGCAGCTTGGACAGGGGTCGACCGAACACTGAAGCTTTCTTT.

A few counts support this clonotype. This chain joins TRBV20-1 and TRBJ2-5, with 9 bases lining up with TRBD2. Germline lookup yields CDR1 DFQATT and CDR2 SNEGSKA (reference sequence). The CDR3 length is 14 residues. V gave up 5 bases and J gave up 5 bases; unmatched junction bases: 9. DNA for the CDR3: TGCAGTGCTCTGGGCGGGGGGGCTTTGGAGACCCAGTACTTC. Protein product: CSALGGGALETQYF.

For this clonotype: A much larger clone is a single base away; this may be a read error. In nucleotides, the CDR3 is TGTGCCAGCAGGGATAAACAGGGTAATCAGCCCCTGCATTTT. Translated, it gives CASRDKQGNQPLHF. The rearrangement joins TRBV13 to TRBJ1-5, with D possibly TRBD1 on 6 matching bases. There are 14 residues in the CDR3. Germline V gives CDR1 PRHDT, CDR2 FYEKMQ (reference sequence).

V gene TRBV6-1 combines with J gene TRBJ2-1; D may be TRBD2 (6 bases). Germline lookup yields CDR1 MNHNS and CDR2 SASEGT. The CDR3 is 14 amino acids. Trimming removed 3 bases at V and 3 bases at J, with 9 bases between. In DNA, the CDR3 is TGTGCCAGCAGTGACGGGAGTCTCTACAATGAGCAGTTCTTC. Translating it yields CASSDGSLYNEQFF.

The CDR3: CASSESAGFFADTQYF. CDR3 nucleotide sequence: TGCGCCAGCAGTGAGTCCGCGGGTTTCTTCGCAGATACGCAGTATTTT. The chain joins TRBV10-2 to TRBJ2-3, with a tentative D call TRBD2 (5 bases). The CDR3 has 16 residues. The germline V gene encodes CDR1 WSHSY and CDR2 SAAADI. The V end was cut by 0 bases, the J end by 4 bases, with 14 bases between.

This clonotype was seen a handful of times. The genes are TRBV28 and TRBJ2-5, with TRBD2 as a possible D gene (5 bases). CDR1 MDHEN and CDR2 SYDVKM come from the germline V gene. The length of the CDR3 is 15 residues. With 4 bases removed from V and 5 bases from J, the gap between germline ends came to 17 bases. The CDR3 here is CASSSEGSLWETQYF. The DNA of the CDR3 is TGTGCCAGCAGTTCCGAGGGTTCCCTCTGGGAGACCCAGTACTTC.

This clonotype has at least ten counts. This chain links TRBV7-9 with TRBJ2-7, with D hard to call. Germline-derived CDR1 and CDR2 are SEHNR and FQNEAQ (reference sequence). V lost 7 bases, J lost 6 bases, and 13 bases lay in between. There are 12 residues in the CDR3. The CDR3: CASNPAPGEQYF. The CDR3 bases are TGTGCCAGCAACCCCGCCCCGGGCGAGCAGTACTTC.

The chain has TRBV6-5 and TRBJ1-1; D is ambiguous. Trimming took 1 base from V and 2 from J, leaving 5 bases between them. The CDR3 spans 13 residues. CDR1 is MNHEY and CDR2 is SVGAGI in the germline V gene. In DNA form, the CDR3 reads TGTGCCAGCAGTTACTTCCCTAACACTGAAGCTTTCTTT. It specifies CASSYFPNTEAFF.

J is TRBJ2-3 and V is TRBV9; 14 bases agree with TRBD2. This CDR3 has 19 residues. V lost 0 bases to trimming and J lost 5 bases; unmatched junction nucleotides: 11. Per germline, CDR1 SGDLS and CDR2 YYNGEE. The CDR3 is CASSVAPLTSGGAKDTQYF. The CDR3 nucleotides read TGTGCCAGCAGCGTAGCCCCGTTGACTAGCGGGGGGGCCAAAGATACGCAGTATTTT.

At least ten counts were recorded for this clonotype. This sequence joins TRBV5-5 and TRBJ2-7; possibly TRBD1 or TRBD2 for D (6 bases each). The CDR3 has 13 residues. The germline V gene has CDR1 SGHKS and CDR2 YYEKEE (reference sequence). Trimming took 4 bases from V and 4 from J, leaving 12 bases between them. CDR3 coding DNA: TGTGCCAGCAGCGGAGGGGGAGCTTACGAGCAGTACTTC. Encoded protein: CASSGGGAYEQYF.

This chain connects TRBV20-1 to TRBJ2-7, with 14 bases lining up with TRBD2. CDR3 size: 15 residues. The germline V gene has CDR1 DFQATT and CDR2 SNEGSKA (reference sequence). Trimming at V came to 3 bases and at J to 4 bases, leaving 5 bases not matched to a gene. CDR3 in amino acids: CSARAGTSGRYEQYF. CDR3 coding DNA: TGCAGTGCTAGGGCCGGGACTAGCGGGAGATACGAGCAGTACTTC.

This clonotype was seen repeatedly, ten times or more. J is TRBJ1-2 and V is TRBV3-1; 8 bases align to TRBD1. The CDR3 length is 15 residues. The junction had 6 bases not matched to a gene; V was cut back by 3 bases and J by 3 bases. Germline V gene sequence: CDR1 LGHDT, CDR2 YNNKEL (reference sequence). The CDR3 DNA reads as TGTGCCAGCAGCCAGAGGACAGGGTGGCACTATGGCTACACCTTC. Amino acids: CASSQRTGWHYGYTF.

This chain links TRBV6-1 with TRBJ1-2; no clear D gene. The V and J ends lost 3 bases and 0 bases respectively, with 8 bases between them. Germline V gene data show CDR1 as MNHNS and CDR2 as SASEGT. The CDR3 is made up of 14 amino acids. The CDR3 bases are TGTGCCAGCAGTGACGGAACATCTAACTATGGCTACACCTTC. Residues: CASSDGTSNYGYTF.

The chain joins TRBV11-2 to TRBJ2-5; 8 bases agree with TRBD1. V shed 5 bases and J 1 base; nucleotides not matched to a gene: 6. The CDR3 totals 15 residues. Germline lookup yields CDR1 SGHAT and CDR2 FQNNGV. As DNA, the CDR3 is TGTGCCAGCAGCACGGGACAGGCCAGCCAAGAGACCCAGTACTTC. It translates to CASSTGQASQETQYF.

This clonotype was found a few times. V and J are TRBV11-2 and TRBJ2-7; 7 positions match TRBD2. V lost 1 base to trimming and J lost 6 bases; unmatched junction nucleotides: 9. Germline values: CDR1 SGHAT, CDR2 FQNNGV. The CDR3 spans 15 residues. As DNA, the CDR3 is TGTGCCAGCAGCTTAGGGGCTAGCGGCGCCTCCGAGCAGTACTTC. It specifies CASSLGASGASEQYF.

About this clonotype itself: Being one base from a much bigger clone, this may be a read error. The rearrangement joins TRBV29-1 to TRBJ2-3; D perhaps matches TRBD1 (5 bases). The V gene's germline CDR1 is SQVTM and CDR2 ANQGSEA. This CDR3 comprises 13 residues. V was pared by 4 bases and J by 2 bases, with 10 bases between. CDR3 in amino acids: CSVGQGFTDTQYF. In nucleotides, the CDR3 is TGCAGCGTTGGGCAGGGATTCACAGATACGCAGTATTTT.

The chain carries TRBV5-4 and TRBJ2-1; D may match TRBD1 or TRBD2 (5 bases each). Germline values: CDR1 SGHNT, CDR2 YYREEE (reference sequence). CDR3 length: 15 residues. Trimming pared 3 bases from V and 5 bases from J, leaving 15 bases between. The DNA of the CDR3 is TGTGCCAGCAGCTCCCTGAGGGGCACCCACAATGAGCAGTTCTTC. Translating gives CASSSLRGTHNEQFF. The full variable domain, in which reference TRBV5-4 and TRBJ2-1 provide the parts outside the CDR3, is ETGVTQSPTHLIKTRGQQVTLRCSSQSGHNTVSWYQQALGQGPQFIFQYYREEENGRGNFPPRFSGLQFPNYSSELNVNALELDDSALYLCASSSLRGTHNEQFFGPGTRLTVL.

This clonotype occurred many times. The chain employs TRBV27 and TRBJ1-1, with unresolved D. Trimming took off 3 bases at V and 5 bases at J, with 13 bases between the two ends. CDR1 is MNHEY, CDR2 SMNVEV, per germline (reference sequence). The CDR3 sequence is 14 residues long. This chain's CDR3 is CASSFMGSLTEAFF. The CDR3 DNA reads as TGTGCCAGCAGTTTTATGGGGAGCTTAACTGAAGCTTTCTTT.